The TCR beta chain under discussion was sequenced for a study of T cell responses to AZD1222 COVID-19 vaccine. With respect to this clone: Its antigen is not identified.

Whole-study results and caveats: Epitopes outside B.1.351 and B.1.1.7 mutated regions reportedly drew nearly half of spike TCRs. Spike-spanning, vaccine-associated CD4 TCRs were dominant at 160-218 and 743-854. Females outnumbered males among donors, who were mostly white British; clonal diversity was possibly underestimated.

Analysis merged second doses at about 4 or about 12 weeks. CDR3 length: 17 residues. Profiling relied on immunoSEQ multiplex PCR, and the TCRdb table lists in-frame clones only, not all of them. Of about 150,000 clones in the sample, 87% are singletons; the top ten hold approximately 9.1%. This receptor was taken from an adult who received the AZD1222 COVID-19 vaccine. This chain joins TRBV21-1 and TRBJ2-5; the table assigns TRBD1, which was not confirmed against the DNA. TRBV21-1 is a pseudogene locus. Material: peripheral blood, obtained 28 days after the second AZD1222 dose. The CDR3 nucleotides read TGTGCCAGCAGCAAAAATGGGGACAGGGGAGACCAAGAGACCCAGTACTTC. Protein sequence: CASSKNGDRGDQETQYF.